The rows below give T cell receptor beta chains drawn from one sample of a study of T-cell reconstitution after alpha-beta-depleted transplantation in children. One entry per CDR3 protein results from TCRdb running MiXCR on the PCR reads. The table has 190,000 or so distinct CDR3 sequences, about 15% seen once; the top ten hold about 13%. The sequencing here drew on PBMCs from the stem cell graft donor, taken from the stem cell graft. These TCRs come from a human donor who donated a stem cell graft to a child with acute lymphoblastic leukemia. Each CDR3 is given with its conserved first and last residue. A D gene is named only where the DNA matches it firmly. Clone size is not always given. Where it is, it says once, few, many or a class for expanded clones.

D gene: .; J gene: TRBJ1-4; V gene: TRBV5-5; clone size: many; CDR3 length: 15; CDR3 DNA: TGTGCCAGCAGCCCCCCCGGGAGCTCTAATGAAAAACTGTTTTTT; CDR3 protein: CASSPPGSSNEKLFF
D gene: .; J gene: TRBJ1-5; V gene: TRBV28; clone size: many; CDR3 length: 14; CDR3 DNA: TGTGCCAGCCGGGGGGCCAGCCGGAATCAGCCCCAGCATTTT; CDR3 protein: CASRGASRNQPQHF
D gene: .; J gene: TRBJ1-1; V gene: TRBV7-2; clone size: few; CDR3 length: 15; CDR3 DNA: TGTGCCAGCAGCTCCCGGGGACGGATGAACACTGAAGCTTTCTTT; CDR3 protein: CASSSRGRMNTEAFF
D gene: TRBD1; J gene: TRBJ1-4; V gene: TRBV20-1; clone size: many; CDR3 length: 13; CDR3 DNA: TGCAGCGCCCCCCGGGCAGGGGGAGAAAAACTGTTTTTT; CDR3 protein: CSAPRAGGEKLFF
D gene: TRBD1; J gene: TRBJ2-2; V gene: TRBV20-1; clone size: many; CDR3 length: 14; CDR3 DNA: TGCAGTGTTCCGGGACAGGGGTACACCGGGGAGCTGTTTTTT; CDR3 protein: CSVPGQGYTGELFF
D gene: .; J gene: TRBJ2-2; V gene: TRBV4-1; clone size: many; CDR3 length: 14; CDR3 DNA: TGCGCCAGCAGGCAACAGGGGAGGGCCGGGGAGCTGTTTTTT; CDR3 protein: CASRQQGRAGELFF
D gene: TRBD1; J gene: TRBJ1-6; V gene: TRBV30; clone size: many; CDR3 length: 15; CDR3 DNA: TGTGCCTGGACCTCGACGGGACAGTATAATTCACCCCTCCACTTT; CDR3 protein: CAWTSTGQYNSPLHF
D gene: TRBD1; J gene: TRBJ2-7; V gene: TRBV5-1; clone size: .; CDR3 length: 15; CDR3 DNA: TGCGCCAGCAGCGCATCCGGGACAGGGTTATACGAGCAGTACTTC; CDR3 protein: CASSASGTGLYEQYF
D gene: TRBD2; J gene: TRBJ2-1; V gene: TRBV13; clone size: .; CDR3 length: 16; CDR3 DNA: TGTGCCAGCAGCTTAGCTTTAAGCGGGGGTTACAATGAGCAGTTCTTC; CDR3 protein: CASSLALSGGYNEQFF
D gene: TRBD1; J gene: TRBJ2-3; V gene: TRBV7-8; clone size: many; CDR3 length: 16; CDR3 DNA: TGTGCCAGCACCCACCTCGGGACAGGGACCACAGATACGCAGTATTTT; CDR3 protein: CASTHLGTGTTDTQYF
D gene: TRBD1; J gene: TRBJ2-1; V gene: TRBV5-4; clone size: many; CDR3 length: 14; CDR3 DNA: TGTGCCAGCAACTCACAGGGGGTGGACAATGAGCAGTTCTTC; CDR3 protein: CASNSQGVDNEQFF
D gene: TRBD2; J gene: TRBJ2-7; V gene: TRBV5-1; clone size: many; CDR3 length: 15; CDR3 DNA: TGCGCCAGCAGCCCGGGACTAGCGGGAACCTACGAGCAGTACTTC; CDR3 protein: CASSPGLAGTYEQYF
D gene: TRBD2; J gene: TRBJ2-1; V gene: TRBV29-1; clone size: .; CDR3 length: 14; CDR3 DNA: TGCAGCGTTGATACTAGCGGACAAAACAATGAGCAGTTCTTC; CDR3 protein: CSVDTSGQNNEQFF
D gene: .; J gene: TRBJ1-5; V gene: TRBV6-2/TRBV6-3; clone size: few; CDR3 length: 15; CDR3 DNA: TGTGCCAGCAGTTCCGGGTTATACAGCAATCAGCCCCAGCATTTT; CDR3 protein: CASSSGLYSNQPQHF
D gene: TRBD2; J gene: TRBJ2-1; V gene: TRBV20-1; clone size: many; CDR3 length: 13; CDR3 DNA: TGCAGCGTCACTAGCGGGAGGGGGGGTGAGCAGTTCTTC; CDR3 protein: CSVTSGRGGEQFF
D gene: .; J gene: TRBJ2-7; V gene: TRBV5-1; clone size: .; CDR3 length: 16; CDR3 DNA: TGCGCCAGCAGCCCGAGGATTAGCGACAGCTCCTACGAGCAGTACTTC; CDR3 protein: CASSPRISDSSYEQYF
D gene: .; J gene: TRBJ1-2; V gene: TRBV5-1; clone size: many; CDR3 length: 12; CDR3 DNA: TGCGCCAGCAGCTTGGCCGCCTATGGCTACACCTTC; CDR3 protein: CASSLAAYGYTF
D gene: TRBD2; J gene: TRBJ2-3; V gene: TRBV11-2; clone size: many; CDR3 length: 15; CDR3 DNA: TGTGCCAGCAGCCTAAGGACTAGTGGGAGGGATACGCAGTATTTT; CDR3 protein: CASSLRTSGRDTQYF
D gene: .; J gene: TRBJ1-5; V gene: TRBV2; clone size: many; CDR3 length: 15; CDR3 DNA: TGTGCCAGCAGTGGTGGGGAACTAAGCAATCAGCCCCAGCATTTT; CDR3 protein: CASSGGELSNQPQHF
D gene: .; J gene: TRBJ2-7; V gene: TRBV20-1; clone size: many; CDR3 length: 14; CDR3 DNA: TGCAGTGCTTTACAGGGCTCCGGCTCCTACGAGCAGTACTTC; CDR3 protein: CSALQGSGSYEQYF
D gene: .; J gene: TRBJ1-2; V gene: TRBV20-1; clone size: many; CDR3 length: 15; CDR3 DNA: TGCAGTGCTAGGGGCAGGGGAGCGGGAGATCAAGGCTACACCTTC; CDR3 protein: CSARGRGAGDQGYTF
D gene: TRBD1; J gene: TRBJ1-2; V gene: TRBV12-3/TRBV12-4; clone size: many; CDR3 length: 14; CDR3 DNA: TGTGCCAGCAGTTTAAGGGACAGGGGTCGCGGCTACACCTTC; CDR3 protein: CASSLRDRGRGYTF
D gene: TRBD2; J gene: TRBJ2-3; V gene: TRBV12-3/TRBV12-4; clone size: many; CDR3 length: 14; CDR3 DNA: TGTGCCAGCAGGGCGGGACTAGCGGGAGGAGCGCAGTATTTT; CDR3 protein: CASRAGLAGGAQYF
D gene: TRBD2; J gene: TRBJ2-1; V gene: TRBV29-1; clone size: many; CDR3 length: 13; CDR3 DNA: TGCAGCGTTCGACTAGCGGCATACAATGAGCAGTTCTTC; CDR3 protein: CSVRLAAYNEQFF
D gene: TRBD2; J gene: TRBJ2-3; V gene: TRBV7-2; clone size: many; CDR3 length: 17; CDR3 DNA: TGTGCCAGCAGCGTAGGTGCTTGGACTAGCGGGAAGGATACGCAGTATTTT; CDR3 protein: CASSVGAWTSGKDTQYF
D gene: .; J gene: TRBJ2-7; V gene: TRBV10-3; clone size: many; CDR3 length: 14; CDR3 DNA: TGTGCCATCAATAAATTGGGGCAGGCCTACGAGCAGTACTTC; CDR3 protein: CAINKLGQAYEQYF
D gene: .; J gene: TRBJ2-1; V gene: TRBV7-2; clone size: many; CDR3 length: 12; CDR3 DNA: TGTGCCAGCAGCCTACTAGGATATGAGCAGTTCTTC; CDR3 protein: CASSLLGYEQFF
D gene: .; J gene: TRBJ1-1; V gene: TRBV11-2; clone size: many; CDR3 length: 13; CDR3 DNA: TGTGCCAGCAGCTCTCTCCCGGGCCCTGAAGCTTTCTTT; CDR3 protein: CASSSLPGPEAFF
D gene: TRBD1; J gene: TRBJ1-4; V gene: TRBV7-9; clone size: many; CDR3 length: 14; CDR3 DNA: TGTGCCAGCACCCTGGGACAGGCCCATGAAAAACTGTTTTTT; CDR3 protein: CASTLGQAHEKLFF
D gene: .; J gene: TRBJ2-7; V gene: TRBV4-2; clone size: few; CDR3 length: 11; CDR3 DNA: TGTGCCAGCAGCCAAGAAGGGGAGCAGTACTTC; CDR3 protein: CASSQEGEQYF
D gene: .; J gene: TRBJ2-3; V gene: TRBV12-3/TRBV12-4; clone size: many; CDR3 length: 16; CDR3 DNA: TGTGCCAGCAGTTTCCAGGGGATGACTAGCACAGATACGCAGTATTTT; CDR3 protein: CASSFQGMTSTDTQYF
D gene: TRBD1; J gene: TRBJ2-1; V gene: TRBV5-1; clone size: many; CDR3 length: 15; CDR3 DNA: TGCGCCAGCAGCTTAGGGACAGGGGAGGGCAATGAGCAGTTCTTC; CDR3 protein: CASSLGTGEGNEQFF
D gene: .; J gene: TRBJ2-5; V gene: TRBV9; clone size: many; CDR3 length: 15; CDR3 DNA: TGTGCCAGCAGCGTAGACTTCCGGGGCCAAGAGACCCAGTACTTC; CDR3 protein: CASSVDFRGQETQYF
D gene: TRBD1; J gene: TRBJ2-5; V gene: TRBV6-5; clone size: once; CDR3 length: 17; CDR3 DNA: TGTGCCAGCAGTTACTCGATGGGACAGGCTTTCCAAGAGACCCAGTACTTC; CDR3 protein: CASSYSMGQAFQETQYF
D gene: TRBD2; J gene: TRBJ2-3; V gene: TRBV20-1; clone size: few; CDR3 length: 18; CDR3 DNA: TGCAGTGCTACGGGACTAGCGGGAAGATCCGCTAGCACAGATACGCAGTATTTT; CDR3 protein: CSATGLAGRSASTDTQYF
D gene: .; J gene: TRBJ2-7; V gene: TRBV6-5; clone size: .; CDR3 length: 13; CDR3 DNA: TGTGCCAGCAGTTACTCCCACAGGGACGAGCAGTACTTC; CDR3 protein: CASSYSHRDEQYF
D gene: TRBD1; J gene: TRBJ2-7; V gene: TRBV7-9; clone size: .; CDR3 length: 15; CDR3 DNA: TGTGCCAGCAGTCCTCCCTCGGGACAGCTTTACGAGCAGTACTTC; CDR3 protein: CASSPPSGQLYEQYF
D gene: .; J gene: TRBJ1-4; V gene: TRBV25-1; clone size: many; CDR3 length: 14; CDR3 DNA: TGTGCCAGCAGTGACAACACAGGGAGTGAAAAACTGTTTTTT; CDR3 protein: CASSDNTGSEKLFF
D gene: .; J gene: TRBJ2-7; V gene: TRBV6-2/TRBV6-3; clone size: few; CDR3 length: 14; CDR3 DNA: TGTGCCAGCAGTTACTCAAGGGTTCTGGCCGAGCAGTACTTC; CDR3 protein: CASSYSRVLAEQYF
D gene: .; J gene: TRBJ2-7; V gene: TRBV20-1; clone size: .; CDR3 length: 11; CDR3 DNA: TGCAGTGCCTCCCGGGTGGGGGAGCAGTACTTC; CDR3 protein: CSASRVGEQYF
D gene: TRBD1; J gene: TRBJ2-4; V gene: TRBV5-8; clone size: .; CDR3 length: 14; CDR3 DNA: TGTGCCAGCAGCTGGGGACAGGGAAAAAACATTCAGTACTTC; CDR3 protein: CASSWGQGKNIQYF
D gene: .; J gene: TRBJ2-7; V gene: TRBV4-2; clone size: .; CDR3 length: 17; CDR3 DNA: TGTGCCAGCAGCCAAATCATTGGGGCTAGTATTGTCCACGAGCAGTACTTC; CDR3 protein: CASSQIIGASIVHEQYF
D gene: TRBD2; J gene: TRBJ2-1; V gene: TRBV10-3; clone size: many; CDR3 length: 17; CDR3 DNA: TGTGCCATCAGTGAGTACTCGGCTAGCGGGAGTCTGAATGAGCAGTTCTTC; CDR3 protein: CAISEYSASGSLNEQFF
D gene: .; J gene: TRBJ2-1; V gene: TRBV13; clone size: many; CDR3 length: 14; CDR3 DNA: TGTGCCAGCAGCCATAGCTGGGTCCGTAATGAGCAGTTCTTC; CDR3 protein: CASSHSWVRNEQFF
D gene: .; J gene: TRBJ2-1; V gene: TRBV30; clone size: few; CDR3 length: 11; CDR3 DNA: TGTGCCTGGAGTGTAACGAATGAGCAGTTCTTC; CDR3 protein: CAWSVTNEQFF
D gene: .; J gene: TRBJ1-3; V gene: TRBV5-1; clone size: many; CDR3 length: 17; CDR3 DNA: TGCGCCAGCAGCTTGGGGGACGGACAGCTCTCTGGAAACACCATATATTTT; CDR3 protein: CASSLGDGQLSGNTIYF
D gene: TRBD2; J gene: TRBJ2-1; V gene: TRBV10-3; clone size: many; CDR3 length: 16; CDR3 DNA: TGTGCCATCAGTGAGTCCCAGCGGGGGAATTACAATGAGCAGTTCTTC; CDR3 protein: CAISESQRGNYNEQFF
D gene: TRBD1; J gene: TRBJ1-2; V gene: TRBV6-5; clone size: many; CDR3 length: 15; CDR3 DNA: TGTGCCAGCAGTTACTCCGCCGGACAGGGGGATGGCTACACCTTC; CDR3 protein: CASSYSAGQGDGYTF
D gene: .; J gene: TRBJ2-1; V gene: TRBV12-3/TRBV12-4; clone size: many; CDR3 length: 16; CDR3 DNA: TGTGCCAGCAGTTTAGAATGGGGGCGCAGGGACAATGAGCAGTTCTTC; CDR3 protein: CASSLEWGRRDNEQFF
D gene: .; J gene: TRBJ1-6; V gene: TRBV6-2/TRBV6-3; clone size: .; CDR3 length: 15; CDR3 DNA: TGTGCCAGCAGTCCCCGGCAGGGGTGGAATTCACCCCTCCACTTT; CDR3 protein: CASSPRQGWNSPLHF
D gene: TRBD1; J gene: TRBJ1-4; V gene: TRBV20-1; clone size: many; CDR3 length: 13; CDR3 DNA: TGCAGTGCTGGGGGGACAGTTAATGAAAAACTGTTTTTT; CDR3 protein: CSAGGTVNEKLFF
D gene: .; J gene: TRBJ1-1; V gene: TRBV20-1; clone size: few; CDR3 length: 12; CDR3 DNA: TGCAGTTTGACTTTCATGAACACTGAAGCTTTCTTT; CDR3 protein: CSLTFMNTEAFF
D gene: .; J gene: TRBJ1-1; V gene: TRBV4-1; clone size: few; CDR3 length: 20; CDR3 DNA: TGCGCCAGCAGCCACACTTGGACGTCCATTAGTAATAGGGGCAACACTGAAGCTTTCTTT; CDR3 protein: CASSHTWTSISNRGNTEAFF
D gene: .; J gene: TRBJ1-2; V gene: TRBV20-1; clone size: many; CDR3 length: 13; CDR3 DNA: TGCAGTGTTAAGTGGACAGATCTCTATGGCTACACCTTC; CDR3 protein: CSVKWTDLYGYTF
D gene: TRBD2; J gene: TRBJ2-3; V gene: TRBV5-1; clone size: many; CDR3 length: 16; CDR3 DNA: TGCGCCAGCAGCTTGGATCCTAGCGGAAGCACAGATACGCAGTATTTT; CDR3 protein: CASSLDPSGSTDTQYF
D gene: TRBD1; J gene: TRBJ2-7; V gene: TRBV18; clone size: many; CDR3 length: 17; CDR3 DNA: TGTGCCAGCTCACCCCTGGGCCAGGGACAGGGTACCCACGAGCAGTACTTC; CDR3 protein: CASSPLGQGQGTHEQYF
D gene: TRBD1; J gene: TRBJ2-7; V gene: TRBV18; clone size: few; CDR3 length: 14; CDR3 DNA: TGTGCCAGCTCACCGGACAGGGATCTCGGCGAGCAGTACTTC; CDR3 protein: CASSPDRDLGEQYF
D gene: .; J gene: TRBJ2-5; V gene: TRBV10-3; clone size: .; CDR3 length: 14; CDR3 DNA: TGTGCCATCAGCCAAGGTCAGGCCGGGGAGACCCAGTACTTC; CDR3 protein: CAISQGQAGETQYF